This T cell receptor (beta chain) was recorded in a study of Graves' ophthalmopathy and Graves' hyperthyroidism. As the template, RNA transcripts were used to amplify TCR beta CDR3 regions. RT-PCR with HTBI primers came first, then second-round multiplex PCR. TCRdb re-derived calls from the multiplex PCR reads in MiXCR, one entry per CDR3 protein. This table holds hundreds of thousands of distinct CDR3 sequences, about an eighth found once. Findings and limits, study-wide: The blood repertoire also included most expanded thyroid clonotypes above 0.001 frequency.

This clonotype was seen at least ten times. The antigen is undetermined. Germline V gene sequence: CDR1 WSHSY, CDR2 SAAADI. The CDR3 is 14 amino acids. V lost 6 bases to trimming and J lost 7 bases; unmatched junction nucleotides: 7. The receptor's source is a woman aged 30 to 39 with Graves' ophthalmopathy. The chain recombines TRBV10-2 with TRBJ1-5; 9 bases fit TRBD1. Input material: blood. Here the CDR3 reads CASRDLGQGQPQHF. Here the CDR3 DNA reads TGCGCCAGCAGGGACCTGGGACAGGGCCAGCCCCAGCATTTT.